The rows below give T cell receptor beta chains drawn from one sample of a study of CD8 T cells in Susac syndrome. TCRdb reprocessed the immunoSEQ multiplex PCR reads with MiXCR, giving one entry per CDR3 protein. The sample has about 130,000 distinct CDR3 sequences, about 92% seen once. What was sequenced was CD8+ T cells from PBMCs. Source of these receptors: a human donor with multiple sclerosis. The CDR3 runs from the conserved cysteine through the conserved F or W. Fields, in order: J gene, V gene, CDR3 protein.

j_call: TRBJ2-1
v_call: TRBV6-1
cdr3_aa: CASSEGSGRINEQFF

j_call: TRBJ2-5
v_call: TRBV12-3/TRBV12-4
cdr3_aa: CASSFEIQETQYF

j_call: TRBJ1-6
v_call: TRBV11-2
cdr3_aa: CASSPRGGTNSPLHF

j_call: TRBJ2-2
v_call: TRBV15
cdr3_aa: CATSGGVNTGELFF

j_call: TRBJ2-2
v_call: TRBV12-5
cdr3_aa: CASGSPGGELFF

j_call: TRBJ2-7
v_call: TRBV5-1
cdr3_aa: CASSLAPDRATYEQYF

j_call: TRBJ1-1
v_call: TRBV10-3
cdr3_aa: CAISGNLNTEAFF

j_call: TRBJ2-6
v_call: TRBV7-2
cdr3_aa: CASTQGPSGANVLTF

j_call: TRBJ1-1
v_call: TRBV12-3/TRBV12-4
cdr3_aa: CASSSTTEAFF

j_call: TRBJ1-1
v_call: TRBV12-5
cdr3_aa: CASGLTIDRVNTEAFF

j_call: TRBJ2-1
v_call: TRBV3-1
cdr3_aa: CASSQELLNEQFF

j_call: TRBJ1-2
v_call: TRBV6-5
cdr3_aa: CASSYGTGGANGYTF

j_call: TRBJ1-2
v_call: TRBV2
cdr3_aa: CASSELAAANYGYTF

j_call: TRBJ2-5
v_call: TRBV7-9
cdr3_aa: CASSNADSGQQEETQYF

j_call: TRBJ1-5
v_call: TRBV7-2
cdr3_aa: CASSPPFSNQPQHF

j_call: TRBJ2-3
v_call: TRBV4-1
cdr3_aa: CASSQDLSGGRTDTQYF

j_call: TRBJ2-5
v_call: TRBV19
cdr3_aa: CASSSGREQETQYF

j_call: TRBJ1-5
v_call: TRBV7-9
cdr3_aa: CASSPPGADSNQPQHF

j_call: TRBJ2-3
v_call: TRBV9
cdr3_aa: CASSGPLGDTQYF

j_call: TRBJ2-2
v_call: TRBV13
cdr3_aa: CASSRTGELFF

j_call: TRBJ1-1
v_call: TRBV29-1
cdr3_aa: CSVPGSGTEAFF

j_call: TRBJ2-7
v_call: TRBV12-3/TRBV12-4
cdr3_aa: CASSLTGNPYEQYF

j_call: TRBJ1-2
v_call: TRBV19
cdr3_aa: CASSPQGYGYTF

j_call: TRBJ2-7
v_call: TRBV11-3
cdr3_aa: CASSLGQPYEQYF

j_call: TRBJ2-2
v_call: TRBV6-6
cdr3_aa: CASQGFLSSAGELFF

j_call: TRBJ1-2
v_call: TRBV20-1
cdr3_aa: CSARALGLGYGYTF

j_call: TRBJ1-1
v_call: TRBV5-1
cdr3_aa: CASSSRGGAGMNTEAFF

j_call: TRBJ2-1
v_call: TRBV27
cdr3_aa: CASSTSRGNEQFF

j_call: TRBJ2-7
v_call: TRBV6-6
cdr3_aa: CASTPTQRGRGSEQYF

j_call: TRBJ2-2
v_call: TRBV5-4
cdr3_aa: CASSLGFFGTGELFF

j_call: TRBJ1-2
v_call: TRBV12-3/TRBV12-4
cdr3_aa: CASSLSPGPFYGYTF

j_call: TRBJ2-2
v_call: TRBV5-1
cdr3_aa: CASSPPRTGIPGELFF

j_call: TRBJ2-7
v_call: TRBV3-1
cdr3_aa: CASSQSLGRGYEQYF

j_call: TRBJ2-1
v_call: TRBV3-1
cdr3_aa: CASSQIRDSSYNEQFF

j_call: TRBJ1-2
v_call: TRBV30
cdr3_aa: CAWSELGGYGYTF

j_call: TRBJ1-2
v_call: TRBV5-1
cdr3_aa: CASTQSQGGYTF

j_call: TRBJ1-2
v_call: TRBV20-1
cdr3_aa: CSARDIANYGYTF

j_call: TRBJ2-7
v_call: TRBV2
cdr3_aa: CASMGRGYEQYF

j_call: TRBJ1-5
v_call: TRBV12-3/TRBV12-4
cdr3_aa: CASSPGDSSNQPQHF

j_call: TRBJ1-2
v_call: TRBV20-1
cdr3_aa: CSARDRDSGYGYTF

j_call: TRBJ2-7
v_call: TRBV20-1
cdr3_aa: CSATSGGTYEQYF

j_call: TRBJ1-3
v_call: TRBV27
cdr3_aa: CASSLAGVGNTIYF

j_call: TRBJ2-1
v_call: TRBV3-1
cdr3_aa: CASSQDLLAGGYNEQFF

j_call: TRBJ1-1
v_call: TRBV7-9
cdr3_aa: CASRQGAGGAFF

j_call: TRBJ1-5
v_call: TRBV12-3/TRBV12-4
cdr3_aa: CASSFWDSNQPQHF

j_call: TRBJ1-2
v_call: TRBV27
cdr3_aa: CASSPRTGGNYGYTF

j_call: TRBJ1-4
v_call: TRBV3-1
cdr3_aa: CASSQWGRLDEKLFF

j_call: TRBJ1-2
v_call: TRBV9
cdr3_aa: CASSGFEGQGGYTF

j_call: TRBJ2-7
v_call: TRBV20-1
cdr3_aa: CSARPRDRSSHEQYF

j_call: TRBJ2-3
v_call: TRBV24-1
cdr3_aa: CATSDVDRDPDTQYF